The clone carrying this TCR beta chain was seen just once. Compared with germline, one end of the junction differs, possibly owing to a read error. The CDR3 is 13 residues long. The V gene's germline CDR1 is MNHEY and CDR2 SVGEGT. This entry is derived from a study of kidney transplant recipient with SARS-CoV-2 infection. TCRdb analysed the reads with MiXCR anew, one entry per CDR3 protein. The sample consists of some 220,000 distinct CDR3 sequences, roughly 26% of them appearing once. This TCR was sampled from a male patient in his thirties who had COVID-19 and was a kidney transplant recipient. Some T cells may originate from the graft donor. Sequenced material: a blood sample, taken at baseline and on approximately day 120 from a kidney transplant recipient. The gene calls are TRBV6-2 or TRBV6-3 and TRBJ1-1, with unresolved D. CDR3 bases: TGTGCCGGCAGTTACGTGGGCAGAACTGAAGCTTTCTTT. Translation gives CAGSYVGRTEAFF.